This T cell receptor beta chain was recorded in a study of PD-1 and CTLA-4 blockade in melanoma. V was clipped by 0 bases and J by 10 bases, with 9 bases between them. The V gene's germline CDR1 is GTSNPN and CDR2 SVGIG (reference sequence). CDR3 size: 11 residues. Assay used: immunoSEQ multiplex PCR; TCRdb lists only in-frame clones, some missing. The sample includes around 12,000 clones, approximately 85% of them seen just once. Here the sequenced sample was CD8+ T cells from peripheral blood, taken from a patient given anti-PD-1 treatment. This clonotype was obtained from a human donor with melanoma. This chain uses TRBV30 with TRBJ1-1; D remains unclear. In nucleotides, the CDR3 is TGTGCCTGGAGTGTCGTAGACGGAGCTTTCTTT. Protein product: CAWSVVDGAFF.